The sequence of this TCR beta chain was determined in a study of blood T cell repertoires in COVID-19 (dated by TCRdb to about 2020). About the study as a whole: Samples from collaborators originated in the United States, Italy and Spain and spanned both the acute and convalescent phases of COVID-19. The prospective study material was composed of cDNA or gDNA derived from T cells, B-cell-depleted T cells, or PBMCs. Nearly every sample came with metadata listing a de-identified subject ID, COVID-19 status, age in years and sex. Samples were obtained from the ongoing ImmuneRACE study (first 160 participants) and from 1,200 or so subjects provided by 6 global collaborators. The dataset comprised deeply sampled blood TCRbeta repertoires from subjects exposed to, actively infected with, or recovered from COVID-19. The repertoires were made available in a free public database intended to serve as a resource for research on the immune response to SARS-CoV-2. Where available, HLA class I and class II types were taken from metadata supplied by the sample provider and were not determined by assay-based typing.

Enrolling through a virtual design, the prospective study's participants ranged in age from roughly 18 to 89 years and lived across about two dozen United States geographic areas. To assign participants to cohorts, the prospective study relied on clinical history that participants themselves reported in a screening survey and a study questionnaire. A participant counted as exposed if, within 2 weeks of entering the study, that participant had been in contact with someone who had a PCR-confirmed or clinician-diagnosed COVID-19 case. In the prospective study, whole blood, serum and a nasopharyngeal or oropharyngeal swab were collected from each participant by mobile phlebotomists. Participants in the prospective study had the option to provide additional blood draws and questionnaires over an approximately 2-month period. Blood samples from the prospective study were shipped frozen or at room temperature prior to DNA extraction.

Broader findings and caveats from the paper: The quantity of clinical and demographic metadata differed by source and by participant and was supplied without curation.

Counted from cysteine to phenylalanine, this CDR3 has 15 amino acids. Only the CDR3 DNA is retained, 45 bases long and in frame from the first base. CDR1 is given as MDHEN and CDR2 as SYDVKM, both from the germline V gene. The trim is 8 bases for V and 1 base for J, with a gap of 14 bases between the germline ends. This clone appeared once. The target of this receptor is not known. Base qualities are not provided; no much larger clone lies one nucleotide away. TCRbeta CDR3 regions were amplified from genomic DNA using the immunoSEQ Assay, a bias-controlled multiplex PCR. The original pipeline was this. The number of nucleated cells in each sample was estimated from the amplification of reference gene primers within the assay. To quantify the absolute abundance of each unique TCRbeta CDR3 rearrangement, sequence reads were collapsed and filtered. For each sample, productive Simpson clonality was calculated as the square root of Simpson's diversity index over productive rearrangements. This immuneACCESS table, as held by TCRdb, lists in-frame sequences with V and J called but not all clones. Of the missing ones, under half trace to an unresolved V gene in checked studies; the others have no known cause. The V and J calls and clone size are taken from that table; D and trimming were inferred from the DNA. The sample table contains 150,000 to 200,000 clones; only one count was recorded for over 80% of them. The top ten clones comprise 5.2% of the sample.

The material sequenced was PBMCs or T cells enriched from blood (not recorded which). The chain links TRBV28 with TRBJ1-4; perhaps TRBD1 is the D gene, with 5 bases matching. This sequence originates from an older man who had been exposed to COVID-19. The encoded CDR3 is CASLIGGETNEKLFF. The DNA is as follows: TGTGCCAGCCTTATCGGAGGGGAAACTAATGAAAAACTGTTTTTT. The variable domain in full, with residues beyond the CDR3 obtained from the reference TRBV28 and TRBJ1-4 genes, is DVKVTQSSRYLVKRTGEKVFLECVQDMDHENMFWYRQDPGLGLRLIYFSYDVKMKEKGDIPEGYSVSREKKERFSLILESASTNQTSMYLCASLIGGETNEKLFFGSGTQLSVL.